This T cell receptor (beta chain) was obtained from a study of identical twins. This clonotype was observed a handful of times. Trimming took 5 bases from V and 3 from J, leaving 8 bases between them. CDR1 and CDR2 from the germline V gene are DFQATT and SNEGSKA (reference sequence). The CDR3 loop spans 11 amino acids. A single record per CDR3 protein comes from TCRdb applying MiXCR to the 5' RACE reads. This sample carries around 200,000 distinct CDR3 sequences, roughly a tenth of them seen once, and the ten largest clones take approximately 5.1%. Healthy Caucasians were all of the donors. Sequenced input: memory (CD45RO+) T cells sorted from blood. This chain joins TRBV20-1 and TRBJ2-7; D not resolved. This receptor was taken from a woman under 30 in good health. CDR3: CSARNSYEQYF. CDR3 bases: TGCAGTGCTCGTAACAGCTACGAGCAGTACTTC.